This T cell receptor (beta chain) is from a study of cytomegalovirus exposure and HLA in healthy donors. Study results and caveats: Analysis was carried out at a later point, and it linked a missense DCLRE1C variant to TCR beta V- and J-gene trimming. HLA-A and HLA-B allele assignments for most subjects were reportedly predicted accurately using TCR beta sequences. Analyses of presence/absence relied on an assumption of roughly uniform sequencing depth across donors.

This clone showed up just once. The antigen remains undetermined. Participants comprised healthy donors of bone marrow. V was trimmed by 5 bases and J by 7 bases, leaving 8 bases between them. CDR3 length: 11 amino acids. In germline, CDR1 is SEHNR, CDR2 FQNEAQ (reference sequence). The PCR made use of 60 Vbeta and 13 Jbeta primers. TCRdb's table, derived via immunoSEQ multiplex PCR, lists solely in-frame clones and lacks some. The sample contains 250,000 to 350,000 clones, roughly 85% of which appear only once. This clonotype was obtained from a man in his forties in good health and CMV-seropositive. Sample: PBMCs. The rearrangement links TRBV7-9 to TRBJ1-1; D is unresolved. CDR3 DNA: TGTGCCAGCAGCCCGGAGGGTGAAGCTTTCTTT. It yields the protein CASSPEGEAFF.